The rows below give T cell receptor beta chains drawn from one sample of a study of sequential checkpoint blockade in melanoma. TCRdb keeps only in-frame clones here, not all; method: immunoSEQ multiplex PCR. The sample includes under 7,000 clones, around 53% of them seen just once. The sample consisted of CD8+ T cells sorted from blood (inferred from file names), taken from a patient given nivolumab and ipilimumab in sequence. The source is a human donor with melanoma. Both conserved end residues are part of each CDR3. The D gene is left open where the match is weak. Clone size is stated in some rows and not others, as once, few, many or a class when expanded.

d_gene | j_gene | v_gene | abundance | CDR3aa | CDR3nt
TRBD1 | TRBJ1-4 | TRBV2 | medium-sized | CASDPGQGREKLFF | TGTGCCAGCGATCCGGGACAGGGGCGTGAAAAACTGTTTTTT
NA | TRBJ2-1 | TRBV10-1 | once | CASSELSGNEQFF | TGCGCCAGCAGTGAACTGAGCGGGAATGAGCAGTTCTTC
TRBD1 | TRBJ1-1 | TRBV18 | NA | CASSPPDRGLYTEAFF | TGTGCCAGCTCACCACCGGACAGGGGGCTCTACACTGAAGCTTTCTTT
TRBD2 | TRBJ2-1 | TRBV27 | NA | CASSLAGGPYNEQFF | TGTGCCAGCAGTTTAGCGGGAGGGCCATACAATGAGCAGTTCTTC
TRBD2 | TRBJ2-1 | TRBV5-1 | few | CASSLGLADYNEQFF | TGCGCCAGCAGCTTGGGACTAGCGGACTACAATGAGCAGTTCTTC
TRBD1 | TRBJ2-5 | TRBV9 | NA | CASTLDGTGGETQYF | TGTGCCAGCACCTTAGATGGGACAGGGGGAGAGACCCAGTACTTC
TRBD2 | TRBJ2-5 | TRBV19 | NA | CASSMREGLHQETQYF | TGTGCCAGTAGTATGCGGGAGGGTCTCCACCAAGAGACCCAGTACTTC
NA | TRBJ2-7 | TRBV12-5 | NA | CASGYTWEQYF | TGTGCTAGTGGTTACACGTGGGAGCAGTACTTC
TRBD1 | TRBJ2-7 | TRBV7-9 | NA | CASSWDRTAYEQYF | TGTGCCAGCAGCTGGGACAGGACGGCCTACGAGCAGTACTTC
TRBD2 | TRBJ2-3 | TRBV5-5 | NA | CASSPSGGPMDTQYF | TGTGCCAGCAGCCCTAGCGGGGGGCCAATGGATACGCAGTATTTT
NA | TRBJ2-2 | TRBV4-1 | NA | CASSPSVDTGELFF | TGCGCCAGCAGCCCTTCAGTTGACACCGGGGAGCTGTTTTTT
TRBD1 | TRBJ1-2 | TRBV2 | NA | CASSEARQGAGGYTF | TGTGCCAGCAGTGAAGCCAGGCAGGGGGCAGGTGGCTACACCTTC
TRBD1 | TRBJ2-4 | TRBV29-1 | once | CSVETGFRDIQYF | TGCAGCGTGGAGACAGGGTTTCGGGACATTCAGTACTTC
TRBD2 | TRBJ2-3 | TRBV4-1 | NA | CASSQTTSGPTDTQYF | TGCGCCAGCAGCCAAACAACTAGCGGACCCACAGATACGCAGTATTTT
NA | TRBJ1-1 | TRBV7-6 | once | CASSLLNTEAFF | TGTGCCAGCAGCTTGTTAAACACTGAAGCTTTCTTT
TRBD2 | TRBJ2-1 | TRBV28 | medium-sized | CASSGTSVGEQFF | TGTGCCAGCAGCGGGACTAGCGTAGGTGAGCAGTTCTTC
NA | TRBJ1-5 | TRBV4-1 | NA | CASGTGPNQPQHF | TGCGCCAGCGGTACAGGGCCCAATCAGCCCCAGCATTTT